A single sample gave rise to the 10 T cell receptor beta chains below, sequenced in a study of blood T cell repertoires in COVID-19. Assay used: immunoSEQ multiplex PCR; TCRdb lists only in-frame clones, some missing. The table lists roughly 86,000 clones, roughly 89% of them singletons, with roughly 2% in the top ten. The sequencing sample was made of peripheral blood. The receptors derive from a woman between 45 and 65 years old in a cohort sampled during active COVID-19.

This clone was counted once. The chain joins TRBV18 to TRBJ2-2, with 7 bases lining up with TRBD2. Germline CDR1 and CDR2: KGHSH and LQKENI. The CDR3 length is 14 residues. The ends lost 3 bases at V and 6 bases at J; junction bases unmatched: 4. CDR3 DNA sequence: TGTGCCAGCTCACCTTTAACTAGCGCCGGGGAGCTGTTTTTT. It yields the protein CASSPLTSAGELFF.

This chain connects TRBV4-1 to TRBJ1-1; no clear D. Germline V gene lookup returns CDR1 MGHRA and CDR2 YSYEKL. The CDR3 covers 14 residues. V lost 4 bases and J lost 3, with 12 bases in between. The CDR3 spells CASSPRWRDTEAFF. Written as DNA, the CDR3 is TGCGCCAGCAGCCCGAGGTGGAGGGACACTGAAGCTTTCTTT.

CDR3 nucleotides: TGTGCCAGCAGCTTATTATCCCGGGGGGTCAATGAGCAGTTCTTC. This encodes CASSLLSRGVNEQFF. The gene calls are TRBV7-3 and TRBJ2-1; TRBD2 matches 7 bases. This CDR3 spans 15 amino acids. Germline V gene sequence: CDR1 SGHTA, CDR2 FQGTGA. The V segment lost 2 bases and the J segment 6 bases; nucleotides outside the gene matches: 7.

DNA for the CDR3: TGTGCCAGCAGCTTGGCTAGCGGGACCTACGAGCAGTACTTC. Translation: CASSLASGTYEQYF. The gene calls are TRBV5-6 and TRBJ2-7, with 9 bases matching TRBD2. V gave up 0 bases and J gave up 2 bases; unmatched junction bases: 0. The germline V gene has CDR1 SGHDT and CDR2 YYEEEE. The length of the CDR3 is 14 residues.

This clone is a singleton in its sample. The rearrangement joins TRBV6-2 or TRBV6-3 to TRBJ2-7, with TRBD2 matching over 8 bases. Trimming removed 6 bases from V and 4 bases from J; junction bases left unmatched: 23. Germline CDR1 reads MNHEY; CDR2 reads SVGEGT. The CDR3 has 19 amino acids. The CDR3: CASSPQRREDPGPKYEQYF. CDR3 DNA: TGTGCCAGCAGCCCCCAGCGGCGGGAGGATCCCGGTCCGAAATACGAGCAGTACTTC.

This clone was seen just once. The chain is built from TRBV18 and TRBJ2-3; 15 nucleotides agree with TRBD2. Trimming removed 3 bases from V and 2 bases from J; junction bases left unmatched: 3. This CDR3 has 17 residues. CDR1 KGHSH and CDR2 LQKENI come from the germline V gene. The chain's CDR3 is CASSPGLAGGYTDTQYF. The CDR3 DNA follows: TGTGCCAGCTCACCCGGACTAGCGGGAGGGTACACAGATACGCAGTATTTT.

The CDR3 loop is CASSPSKYRGRPNTGELFF. In DNA, the CDR3 is TGTGCCAGCAGTCCAAGCAAATACAGGGGGAGGCCGAACACCGGGGAGCTGTTTTTT. The chain employs TRBV27 and TRBJ2-2, with TRBD1 matching over 8 bases. The CDR3 has 19 residues. Germline V gene lookup returns CDR1 MNHEY and CDR2 SMNVEV (reference sequence). With 5 bases clipped from V and 0 bases from J, the junction kept 14 bases outside the gene matches.

This chain joins TRBV7-9 and TRBJ1-5; D is ambiguous. The CDR3 totals 14 residues. Trimming shortened V by 1 base and J by 1 base, and 5 bases separated the two germline ends. From germline, CDR1 is SEHNR and CDR2 FQNEAQ (reference sequence). The CDR3 here is CASSLGESNQPQHF. The CDR3 DNA is TGTGCCAGCAGCTTAGGAGAAAGCAATCAGCCCCAGCATTTT. The full variable domain, with the rest looked up from reference TRBV7-9 and TRBJ1-5, is DTGVSQNPRHKITKRGQNVTFRCDPISEHNRLYWYRQTLGQGPEFLTYFQNEAQLEKSRLLSDRFSAERPKGSFSTLEIQRTEQGDSAMYLCASSLGESNQPQHFGDGTRLSIL.

The rearrangement joins TRBV28 to TRBJ1-3; TRBD1 agrees at 7 bases. Per germline, CDR1 MDHEN and CDR2 SYDVKM. This CDR3 has 14 residues. V gave up 6 bases and J gave up 4 bases; unmatched junction bases: 6. DNA for the CDR3: TGTGCCAGCAGCGAGGGACAGCGAGGAAACACCATATATTTT. It yields the protein CASSEGQRGNTIYF.

This clone was detected only once. The gene calls are TRBV19 and TRBJ2-7, with a weak D call TRBD2 (7 bases). The CDR3 length is 18 residues. Deletions cut 5 bases from V and 0 bases from J, with 23 bases between. CDR1 LNHDA and CDR2 SQIVND come from the germline V gene (reference sequence). This CDR3 reads CASSRTLQGGGVSYEQYF. In nucleotides, the CDR3 is TGTGCCAGTAGTCGGACACTCCAAGGGGGGGGAGTCTCCTACGAGCAGTACTTC.